This T cell receptor (beta chain) was found in a study of beta chain features in type 1 diabetes. General study findings and limits: Type 1 diabetes patients had TCRB CDR3s that were shorter (moderately but significantly so) in all four CD4+ subsets.

Cells sorted by CD45RO/CCR7/CD25/CD127/CD95/CD27 comprised CD4+ naive, central memory, regulatory and stem cell-like memory cells. Trimming took 2 bases from V and 5 from J, leaving 15 bases between them. Germline assignment: CDR1 SGHVS and CDR2 FQNEAQ. This CDR3 region has 16 residues. This clone was seen only a few times. Its cognate antigen is unknown. Every isolated RNA sample was fully reverse transcribed, so sequencing captured expressed TCRB transcripts. Clones were sequenced by immunoSEQ multiplex PCR, and TCRdb holds only the in-frame ones, with some missing. The repertoire includes fewer than 200,000 clones, around 8.5% of them detected once, and 0.55% to 0.65% sits in the top ten.

The sample was central memory CD4+ T cells from blood. The chain employs TRBV7-8 and TRBJ2-2; D is possibly TRBD1 (6 bases). This clonotype was obtained from a man aged 18 to 30 in good health. CDR3 loop: CASSLRGRGRTGELFF. As DNA, the CDR3 is TGTGCCAGCAGCTTAAGGGGCAGGGGACGAACCGGGGAGCTGTTTTTT.